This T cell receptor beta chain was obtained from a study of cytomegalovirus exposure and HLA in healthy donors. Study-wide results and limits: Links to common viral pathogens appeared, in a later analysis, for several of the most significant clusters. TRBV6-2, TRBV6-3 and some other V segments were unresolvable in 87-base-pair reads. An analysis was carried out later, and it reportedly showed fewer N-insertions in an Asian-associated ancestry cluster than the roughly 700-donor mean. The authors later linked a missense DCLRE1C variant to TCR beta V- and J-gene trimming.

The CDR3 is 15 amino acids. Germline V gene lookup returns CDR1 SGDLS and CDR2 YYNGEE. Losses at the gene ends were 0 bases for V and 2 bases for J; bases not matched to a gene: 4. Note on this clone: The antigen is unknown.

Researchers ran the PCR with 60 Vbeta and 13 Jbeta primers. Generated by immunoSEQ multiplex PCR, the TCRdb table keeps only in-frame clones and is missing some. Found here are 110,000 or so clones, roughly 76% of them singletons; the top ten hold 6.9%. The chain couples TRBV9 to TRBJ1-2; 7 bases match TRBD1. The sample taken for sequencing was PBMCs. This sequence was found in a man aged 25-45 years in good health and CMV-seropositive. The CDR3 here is CASSVGTDRNYGYTF. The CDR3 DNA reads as TGTGCCAGCAGCGTAGGGACGGACAGGAACTATGGCTACACCTTC.